Presented here are 27 T cell receptor beta chains from one specimen sequenced in a study of blood T cell repertoires in COVID-19. Some clones are missing from TCRdb's copy, which holds only in-frame ones; the method was immunoSEQ multiplex PCR. Of 350,000 to 400,000 clones listed, about 89% are singletons. Material for sequencing was PBMCs or T cells enriched from blood (not recorded which). The receptors stem from a woman between 40 and 55 years old who had been exposed to COVID-19.

The genes are TRBV19 and TRBJ1-1; weak D call: TRBD1 (6 bases). The CDR3 contains 15 residues. The ends were cut back, 5 bases at V and 1 base at J, with 14 bases in the middle. Germline-derived CDR1 and CDR2 are LNHDA and SQIVND (reference sequence). The CDR3 DNA reads as TGTGCCAGTAGTCTCCCCGGGACAAGGAACACTGAAGCTTTCTTT. Protein product: CASSLPGTRNTEAFF.

The CDR3 here is CASTTVQDNEQFF. CDR3 DNA sequence: TGTGCCAGCACCACGGTTCAGGACAATGAGCAGTTCTTC. The genes are TRBV12-3 or TRBV12-4 and TRBJ2-1, with D hard to call. This CDR3 contains 13 residues. The V and J ends lost 7 bases and 5 bases respectively, with 12 bases between them.

The genes are TRBV7-8 and TRBJ1-3; D ambiguous. Trimming stripped 3 bases from V and 2 bases from J, with 11 bases between. The CDR3 spans 15 residues. The germline V gene has CDR1 SGHVS and CDR2 FQNEAQ. The DNA for the CDR3 is TGTGCCAGCAGCTTTGTGGGGAGAGCTGGAAACACCATATATTTT. Translation: CASSFVGRAGNTIYF.

In this sample, this clone turned up many times. The chain employs TRBV30 and TRBJ2-1, with 7 positions matching TRBD2. The CDR3 loop spans 18 amino acids. The ends lost 0 bases at V and 7 bases at J; junction bases unmatched: 18. Germline CDR1 and CDR2: GTSNPN and SVGIG (reference sequence). CDR3 nucleotide sequence: TGTGCCTGGAGTGTATTCGATTGGGCGGGAGTTCAAGGAAATGAGCAGTTCTTC. Protein sequence: CAWSVFDWAGVQGNEQFF. Combining the CDR3 with reference TRBV30 and TRBJ2-1 gives the whole variable domain SQTIHQWPATLVQPVGSPLSLECTVEGTSNPNLYWYRQAAGRGLQLLFYSVGIGQISSEVPQNLSASRPQDRQFILSSKKLLLSDSGFYLCAWSVFDWAGVQGNEQFFGPGTRLTVL.

This chain uses TRBV19 with TRBJ1-5, with TRBD1 as a possible D gene (6 bases). The V end lost 5 bases, the J end lost 4 bases, and 15 bases lay between the germline ends. The CDR3 is 15 amino acids. Germline-derived CDR1 and CDR2 are LNHDA and SQIVND (reference sequence). The chain's CDR3 is CASSQDRASNQPQHF. CDR3 sequence (DNA): TGTGCCAGTAGTCAGGACAGAGCTTCAAATCAGCCCCAGCATTTT.

This chain joins TRBV18 and TRBJ1-1; 11 bases are a match to TRBD1. Germline V gene lookup returns CDR1 KGHSH and CDR2 LQKENI. The trim removed 4 bases at V and 1 base at J, leaving 2 bases unmatched. The CDR3 has 15 amino acids. CDR3 nucleotides: TGTGCCAGCTCACAGGGGACAGGGGGGAACACTGAAGCTTTCTTT. Amino acid sequence: CASSQGTGGNTEAFF.

V gene TRBV9 combines with J gene TRBJ1-3, with TRBD1 as a possible D gene (6 bases). Looked up from germline, CDR1 is SGDLS and CDR2 is YYNGEE. CDR3 length: 15 residues. V lost 5 bases, J lost 2 bases, and 14 bases lay in between. The CDR3 DNA reads TGTGCCAGCAGTATAGGGGGAACTACTGGAAACACCATATATTTT. Protein: CASSIGGTTGNTIYF.

J is TRBJ1-1 and V is TRBV29-1, with 8 nucleotides matching TRBD1. The V segment lost 5 bases and the J segment 4 bases; nucleotides outside the gene matches: 3. This CDR3 spans 12 amino acids. Germline V gene data show CDR1 as SQVTM and CDR2 as ANQGSEA. CDR3 sequence reads: CSVRTGLTEAFF. The CDR3 DNA follows: TGCAGCGTTAGGACAGGGCTCACTGAAGCTTTCTTT.

This clone was observed once. The V call is TRBV2, the J call TRBJ1-5, with 9 bases lining up with TRBD1. CDR1 SNHLY and CDR2 FYNNEI come from the germline V gene. With V trimmed by 4 bases and J by 1 base, 8 bases remained unmatched. The CDR3 spans 17 residues. The chain's CDR3 is CASSGRDRAVSNQPQHF. In DNA form, the CDR3 reads TGTGCCAGCAGTGGTCGGGACAGGGCGGTGAGCAATCAGCCCCAGCATTTT.

The chain links TRBV4-3 to TRBJ2-7, with TRBD2 matching over 9 bases. The CDR3 is made up of 16 amino acids. Losses at the gene ends were 0 bases for V and 5 bases for J; bases not matched to a gene: 8. CDR1 LGHNA and CDR2 YSLEER come from the germline V gene. The CDR3, as DNA: TGCGCCAGCAGCCAAGATCGAGCGGGAGGTTTCGACGAGCAGTACTTC. Its protein product is CASSQDRAGGFDEQYF.

J is TRBJ1-5 and V is TRBV19; 7 nucleotides agree with TRBD1. The CDR3 contains 15 residues. In germline, CDR1 is LNHDA, CDR2 SQIVND (reference sequence). V gave up 4 bases and J gave up 4 bases; unmatched junction bases: 7. CDR3 sequence: CASSTPDRPNQPQHF. The CDR3 region has the DNA TGTGCCAGTAGTACGCCGGACAGGCCTAATCAGCCCCAGCATTTT.

The chain carries TRBV11-3 and TRBJ1-6; D unresolved. V was pared by 1 base and J by 7 bases, with 5 bases between. Germline CDR1 and CDR2: SGHNT and YENEEA. CDR3 length: 13 amino acids. The CDR3 bases are TGTGCCAGCAGCTTAGCTGTCAATTCACCCCTCCACTTT. Translation gives CASSLAVNSPLHF.

The J gene is TRBJ1-3, the V gene TRBV5-1; TRBD1 agrees at 10 bases. This CDR3 is 15 amino acids long. Germline CDR1 and CDR2: SGHRS and YFSETQ. The V gene end was trimmed by 4 bases and the J gene end by 3 bases; junction bases not matched to a gene: 4. CDR3 sequence: CASSTTGGDGNTIYF. The DNA of the CDR3 is TGCGCCAGCAGCACGACAGGGGGCGATGGAAACACCATATATTTT.

This clone showed up just once. This rearrangement joins TRBV29-1 to TRBJ1-2; the D gene is possibly TRBD1 (6 bases). Germline assignment: CDR1 SQVTM and CDR2 ANQGSEA. V lost 7 bases to trimming and J lost 2 bases, with 14 bases between them. CDR3 length: 13 residues. CDR3 residues: CSALAGENYGYTF. The DNA of the CDR3 is TGCAGCGCCCTTGCAGGGGAAAACTATGGCTACACCTTC.

V gene TRBV30 combines with J gene TRBJ1-1; D is uncertain. Germline CDR1 is GTSNPN and CDR2 is SVGIG (reference sequence). V gave up 3 bases and J gave up 7 bases, with 12 bases separating them. This CDR3 comprises 12 residues. CDR3 in amino acids: CAWRASAGEAFF. The CDR3, as DNA: TGTGCCTGGAGGGCTAGCGCCGGTGAAGCTTTCTTT.

The rearrangement links TRBV6-5 to TRBJ1-2, with D hard to call. This CDR3 is built from 16 residues. The germline gives CDR1 MNHEY, CDR2 SVGAGI. Trimming stripped 3 bases from V and 5 bases from J, with 19 bases between. The CDR3 is CASSYLVSHTGYGYTF. As DNA, the CDR3 is TGTGCCAGCAGTTATCTCGTCTCTCACACGGGGTATGGCTACACCTTC.

In the case of this clone: This sample includes further DNA sequences coding for the same CDR3. The V call is TRBV9, the J call TRBJ1-4, with D possibly being TRBD1 (5 bases). The V and J ends lost 3 bases and 4 bases respectively, with 7 bases between them. Germline V lookup: CDR1 SGDLS, CDR2 YYNGEE. The CDR3 consists of 13 residues. DNA of the CDR3: TGTGCCAGCAGCGGACAGAGTAATGAAAAACTGTTTTTT. This encodes CASSGQSNEKLFF. Combining the CDR3 with reference TRBV9 and TRBJ1-4 gives the whole variable domain DSGVTQTPKHLITATGQRVTLRCSPRSGDLSVYWYQQSLDQGLQFLIQYYNGEERAKGNILERFSAQQFPDLHSELNLSSLELGDSALYFCASSGQSNEKLFFGSGTQLSVL.

The rearrangement uses TRBV5-1 and TRBJ1-4; tentatively, D is TRBD1 (5 bases). Trimming shortened V by 0 bases and J by 5 bases, and 5 bases separated the two germline ends. Germline V gene data show CDR1 as SGHRS and CDR2 as YFSETQ. CDR3 length: 13 residues. The CDR3 DNA follows: TGCGCCAGCAGCTTGGGACAGAATGAAAAACTGTTTTTT. Protein product: CASSLGQNEKLFF. The complete variable domain, with remaining parts taken from reference TRBV5-1 and TRBJ1-4, reads KAGVTQTPRYLIKTRGQQVTLSCSPISGHRSVSWYQQTPGQGLQFLFEYFSETQRNKGNFPGRFSGRQFSNSRSEMNVSTLELGDSALYLCASSLGQNEKLFFGSGTQLSVL.

The chain combines TRBV7-3 with TRBJ2-2, with 8 bases identical to TRBD2. Germline CDR1 and CDR2: SGHTA and FQGTGA. The CDR3 runs to 16 residues. With V trimmed by 5 bases and J by 6 bases, 11 bases remained unmatched. The CDR3 DNA reads TGTGCCAGCAGCCCTATGGGCGGGAGGAGGGCCGGGGAGCTGTTTTTT. Protein sequence: CASSPMGGRRAGELFF.

The rearrangement links TRBV19 to TRBJ1-5; 7 bases are a match to TRBD1. The CDR3 loop spans 18 amino acids. The germline CDR1 and CDR2 sequences are LNHDA and SQIVND (reference sequence). J was trimmed by 0 bases and V by 9 bases; bases with no gene match: 17. CDR3 coding DNA: TGTGCCAGCTCTAGTCCCTCCGGGACAGTCCTTAGCAATCAGCCCCAGCATTTT. Translation gives CASSSPSGTVLSNQPQHF.

A single count supports this clone. Other DNA variants within this sample encode the same CDR3. The chain combines TRBV5-1 with TRBJ2-7; 7 bases are shared with TRBD1. The germline V gene has CDR1 SGHRS and CDR2 YFSETQ. Trimming removed 2 bases from V and 4 bases from J; junction bases left unmatched: 0. The CDR3 runs to 12 residues. The CDR3 loop reads CASSLQGYEQYF. For the CDR3, the DNA is TGCGCCAGCAGCTTACAGGGGTACGAGCAGTACTTC. Filled out from reference TRBV5-1 and TRBJ2-7, the complete variable domain reads KAGVTQTPRYLIKTRGQQVTLSCSPISGHRSVSWYQQTPGQGLQFLFEYFSETQRNKGNFPGRFSGRQFSNSRSEMNVSTLELGDSALYLCASSLQGYEQYFGPGTRLTVT.

The chain links TRBV6-1 to TRBJ1-5; D is perhaps TRBD1 (6 bases). V was pared by 2 bases and J by 3 bases, with 11 bases between. CDR1 is MNHNS, CDR2 SASEGT, per germline. This CDR3 has 15 residues. The CDR3 DNA reads TGTGCCAGCAGTGAACCGGCAGGGGCCAATCAGCCCCAGCATTTT. It encodes CASSEPAGANQPQHF.

The chain has TRBV7-9 and TRBJ1-2; D might be TRBD1 (6 bases). Trimming removed 5 bases from V and 3 bases from J, with 16 bases in between. Germline loops: CDR1 SEHNR, CDR2 FQNEAQ (reference sequence). The CDR3 spans 15 residues. This CDR3 reads CASSQKGGADYGYTF. The CDR3 nucleotides read TGTGCCAGCAGCCAAAAAGGGGGGGCAGACTATGGCTACACCTTC.

Written as DNA, the CDR3 is TGTGCCAGCAGCTTCGGAGCGAACCAGGGTACCCACAATGAGCAGTTCTTC. This sequence encodes CASSFGANQGTHNEQFF. The genes are TRBV7-9 and TRBJ2-1, with D perhaps matching TRBD1 (5 bases). Germline values: CDR1 SEHNR, CDR2 FQNEAQ (reference sequence). This CDR3 is 17 amino acids long. V was pared by 3 bases and J by 5 bases, with 20 bases between. Full variable domain (remainder filled in from reference TRBV7-9 and TRBJ2-1): DTGVSQNPRHKITKRGQNVTFRCDPISEHNRLYWYRQTLGQGPEFLTYFQNEAQLEKSRLLSDRFSAERPKGSFSTLEIQRTEQGDSAMYLCASSFGANQGTHNEQFFGPGTRLTVL.

This chain uses TRBV12-3 or TRBV12-4 with TRBJ1-5; D unclear. The CDR3 is made up of 13 amino acids. The germline V and J ends were trimmed by 3 bases and 7 bases, with 10 bases remaining between them. The CDR3 spells CASSFGRAQPQHF. CDR3 nucleotides: TGTGCCAGCAGTTTTGGGCGGGCGCAGCCCCAGCATTTT.

This sequence joins TRBV19 and TRBJ1-1; 7 nucleotides line up with TRBD1. The J segment lost 4 bases and the V segment lost 8 bases, leaving 4 bases of the junction unmatched. CDR3 length: 12 amino acids. Germline V lookup: CDR1 LNHDA, CDR2 SQIVND (reference sequence). CDR3 bases: TGTGCCAGTTTAGACAGGGCCACTGAAGCTTTCTTT. Protein product: CASLDRATEAFF.

This clone was counted a few times. The rearrangement links TRBV18 to TRBJ1-2; TRBD1 matches 7 bases. J lost 3 bases, V lost 3 bases, and 4 bases had no gene match. The CDR3 has 14 amino acids. Germline V gene sequence: CDR1 KGHSH, CDR2 LQKENI. The CDR3 nucleotides are TGTGCCAGCTCACCGCAGGGGGACCACTATGGCTACACCTTC. Its protein product is CASSPQGDHYGYTF.